The 25 T cell receptor beta chains listed next were all sequenced from one sample in a study of CD8+CD57+ T cells in acquired aplastic anemia. Genomic DNA, serving as template, underwent TCR beta VDJ and CDR3 profiling. TCRdb re-analysed the reads in MiXCR, keeping a single row per CDR3 protein. The table includes just over 400,000 distinct CDR3 sequences, roughly 68% detected once. The specimen sequenced was sorted CD4+, CD8+, or CD8+CD57+ T cells (not recorded which) from PBMCs. These receptor sequences come from a human donor in good health, serving as a control.

This clonotype occurred many times. V usage is TRBV5-1 and J usage is TRBJ2-2; 10 bases fit TRBD1. The CDR3 is made up of 17 amino acids. Germline CDR1 and CDR2: SGHRS and YFSETQ. The ends lost 4 bases at V and 0 bases at J; junction bases unmatched: 6. The CDR3 DNA is TGCGCCAGCAGCAGGGGACAGGGGACAGCGAACACCGGGGAGCTGTTTTTT. This sequence encodes CASSRGQGTANTGELFF.

The rearrangement links TRBV20-1 to TRBJ2-7; 7 nucleotides align to TRBD1. Trimming cost V 5 bases and J 6 bases; bases outside gene matches: 7. CDR1 is DFQATT and CDR2 is SNEGSKA in the germline V gene (reference sequence). CDR3 length: 12 amino acids. The CDR3 is CSAEGQSAEQYF. CDR3 bases: TGCAGTGCTGAGGGACAGTCGGCCGAGCAGTACTTC.

The rearrangement links TRBV20-1 to TRBJ2-5, with D possibly being TRBD1 (6 bases). V lost 4 bases, J lost 7 bases, and 13 bases lay in between. This CDR3 has 12 amino acids. From germline, CDR1 is DFQATT and CDR2 SNEGSKA (reference sequence). The CDR3 nucleotides read TGCAGTGCTATCGCAGGGGTTGGGACCCAGTACTTC. It is translated as CSAIAGVGTQYF.

This clonotype was observed a single time. The V gene is TRBV5-1, the J gene TRBJ1-1; possible D gene TRBD1, 5 bases. The germline CDR1 and CDR2 sequences are SGHRS and YFSETQ. The CDR3 sequence is 14 residues long. The V gene lost 5 bases and the J gene lost 1 base, with 12 bases spanning the gap. Here the CDR3 DNA reads TGCGCCAGCAGAAGCGACAGCTCGAACACTGAAGCTTTCTTT. Amino acid sequence: CASRSDSSNTEAFF. Full variable domain (outside the CDR3, taken from reference TRBV5-1 and TRBJ1-1): KAGVTQTPRYLIKTRGQQVTLSCSPISGHRSVSWYQQTPGQGLQFLFEYFSETQRNKGNFPGRFSGRQFSNSRSEMNVSTLELGDSALYLCASRSDSSNTEAFFGQGTRLTVV.

The chain recombines TRBV2 with TRBJ1-6; 9 bases line up with TRBD1. There are 14 residues in the CDR3. Trimming at V came to 8 bases and at J to 9 bases, leaving 8 bases not matched to a gene. CDR1 is SNHLY, CDR2 FYNNEI, per germline. As DNA, the CDR3 is TGTGCCAGCGATGGTGGGACAGGGTTTTCACCCCTCCACTTT. The encoded protein is CASDGGTGFSPLHF.

This clonotype was detected a few times. This may arise from a read error, as a much more abundant clone is one base away. The rearrangement uses TRBV5-1 and TRBJ1-2; tentatively, D is TRBD1 (6 bases). Deletions cut 0 bases from V and 5 bases from J, with 11 bases between. The CDR3 is 14 residues long. The V gene's germline CDR1 is SGHRS and CDR2 YFSETQ. Here the CDR3 reads CASSLARGAYGYTF. The CDR3 nucleotides read TGCGCCAGCAGCTTGGCTCGGGGGGCGTATGGCTACACCTTC.

This chain links TRBV2 with TRBJ2-2, with a possible D match to TRBD2 (5 bases). Germline assignment: CDR1 SNHLY and CDR2 FYNNEI. The CDR3 spans 16 residues. The ends were cut back, 6 bases at V and 13 bases at J, with 27 bases in the middle. The CDR3 spells CASSASAAGTGGLLFF. CDR3 sequence (DNA): TGTGCCAGCAGCGCCAGCGCCGCAGGAACCGGCGGGCTGCTGTTTTTT.

Only one count was recorded for this clonotype. Here the CDR3 DNA reads TGTGCCACCAGCGGCGCGGGGGAGGGGGACGAGCAGTACTTC. Translated: CATSGAGEGDEQYF. This chain connects TRBV10-3 to TRBJ2-7, with D possibly TRBD2 on 7 matching bases. V was trimmed by 10 bases and J by 5 bases, leaving 21 bases between them. The CDR3 length is 14 residues. From germline, CDR1 is ENHRY and CDR2 SYGVKD.

Remarks on this clonotype: It is likely a read error, because the conserved phenylalanine at the end of the CDR3 is missing. Because the CDR3's place on the DNA is in doubt, the DNA is left out and the CDR3 is given as listed by TCRdb. The chain uses TRBV7-9 and TRBJ2-5; the listed D gene, TRBD1, was not tested against the DNA. Per germline, CDR1 SEHNR and CDR2 FQNEAQ (reference sequence). The CDR3 has 13 residues if both end residues are counted. The CDR3 is CASSLERARTHYG.

About this clonotype: Just one base apart from a much larger clone, this may be a read error. The chain has TRBV5-1 and TRBJ1-4; TRBD1 might be the D (6 bases). Germline V gene lookup returns CDR1 SGHRS and CDR2 YFSETQ. V was pared by 4 bases and J by 8 bases, with 18 bases between. CDR3 length equals 15 residues. CDR3 nucleotides: TGCGCCAGCAGCCCCAACCCAGGGGTTCCCGAAAAACTGTTTTTT. Its protein product is CASSPNPGVPEKLFF.

The chain joins TRBV4-1 to TRBJ1-1; the D gene is possibly TRBD1 (6 bases). The CDR3 contains 14 residues. The V and J ends lost 4 bases and 6 bases respectively, with 15 bases between them. Looked up from germline, CDR1 is MGHRA and CDR2 is YSYEKL. The CDR3 DNA reads as TGCGCCAGCAGCCTGGGAGCGGGGGGGCCTGAAGCTTTCTTT. Protein: CASSLGAGGPEAFF.

Turning to this clonotype: The junction shows a germline mismatch at one end, possibly a read error. This sequence joins TRBV20-1 and TRBJ2-6; weak D call: TRBD2 (7 bases). The CDR3 has 14 residues. CDR1 is DFQATT and CDR2 is SNEGSKA in the germline V gene (reference sequence). The CDR3 sequence: CSATEEGGAYVLTF. CDR3 DNA sequence: TGCAGTGCCACCGAGGAGGGGGGGGCCTACGTCCTGACTTTC.

This clonotype was found a few times. V gene TRBV24-1 combines with J gene TRBJ2-7, with 14 positions matching TRBD2. This CDR3 is built from 16 residues. V shed 3 bases and J 7 bases; nucleotides not matched to a gene: 7. The V gene's germline CDR1 is KGHDR and CDR2 SFDVKD. The CDR3 nucleotides are TGTGCCACCAGTGATCCGGGACTAGCGGGAGCCGGGGAGCAGTACTTC. This encodes CATSDPGLAGAGEQYF.

A note on this clonotype: Since no conserved phenylalanine or tryptophan closes the CDR3, a read error is the likely cause. The DNA is left out, because the CDR3 cannot be placed on it with certainty; the CDR3 is given as TCRdb lists it. This chain links TRBV2 with TRBJ2-6; TRBD1, the table's D call, lacks a check against the DNA. The CDR3 length equals 15 residues, ends included. Germline CDR1 SNHLY, CDR2 FYNNEI. The CDR3: CASSEQGEGEAFFGQ.

This clonotype was found a few times. V and J are TRBV4-2 and TRBJ1-1; TRBD1 matches 7 bases. Per germline, CDR1 LGHNA and CDR2 YNFKEQ. The CDR3 sequence is 15 residues long. V gave up 5 bases and J gave up 1 base; unmatched junction bases: 7. In nucleotides, the CDR3 is TGTGCCAGCAGCGACCGGAACAGGGGGAACACTGAAGCTTTCTTT. Translated, it gives CASSDRNRGNTEAFF.

This clonotype turned up a few times. This chain links TRBV6-5 with TRBJ2-7, with no clear D. With 6 bases removed from V and 2 bases from J, the gap between germline ends came to 14 bases. Germline lookup yields CDR1 MNHEY and CDR2 SVGAGI. CDR3 size: 14 residues. CDR3 amino acids: CASRIGDGPYEQYF. The CDR3 DNA is TGTGCCAGCAGGATTGGCGACGGGCCCTACGAGCAGTACTTC.

This clonotype turned up a few times. The chain couples TRBV7-8 to TRBJ2-7; 10 nucleotides match TRBD1. V shed 5 bases, J shed 3 bases, and the junction held 4 bases outside the gene matches. CDR1 and CDR2 from the germline V gene are SGHVS and FQNEAQ. This CDR3 is 14 amino acids long. The CDR3 spells CASSPDRGLYEQYF. For the CDR3, the DNA is TGTGCCAGCAGCCCCGACAGGGGGCTCTACGAGCAGTACTTC.

A note on this clonotype: At one of its ends the junction is not consistent with the germline gene, which may arise from a read error. J is TRBJ1-5 and V is TRBV2; D is undetermined. Germline CDR1 reads SNHLY; CDR2 reads FYNNEI. The CDR3 has 15 amino acids. DNA for the CDR3: TGTGCCAGCAGTGGGGGTCGGGGAAGCAACCAGCCCCTGCATTTT. It yields the protein CASSGGRGSNQPLHF.

CDR3 sequence: CASSTLNRNTEAFF. The CDR3, as DNA: TGTGCCAGCAGTACGCTCAACAGGAACACTGAAGCTTTCTTT. This chain uses TRBV25-1 with TRBJ1-1; no definite D call. Per germline, CDR1 MGHDK and CDR2 SYGVNS. V was clipped by 5 bases and J by 1 base, with 11 bases between them. There are 14 residues in the CDR3.

The chain is built from TRBV7-9 and TRBJ1-1, with a tentative D call TRBD1 (6 bases). The CDR3 has 15 amino acids. Germline CDR1 is SEHNR and CDR2 is FQNEAQ (reference sequence). V lost 5 bases and J lost 14, with 27 bases in between. The CDR3 reads CASSPPRTVSPVLFF. CDR3 coding DNA: TGTGCCAGCAGCCCCCCACGGACAGTGTCGCCGGTGCTATTCTTT.

This clonotype appeared many times. The V call is TRBV15, the J call TRBJ2-1; TRBD1 matches 8 bases. V lost 2 bases to trimming and J lost 7 bases; unmatched junction nucleotides: 7. This CDR3 has 15 residues. Germline V gene sequence: CDR1 LNHNV, CDR2 YYDKDF (reference sequence). CDR3 amino acids: CATSRTGTGGNEQFF. As DNA, the CDR3 is TGTGCCACCAGCAGAACCGGGACAGGTGGTAATGAGCAGTTCTTC.

This rearrangement joins TRBV7-7 to TRBJ2-7; D could derive from TRBD1 or TRBD2 (6 bases each). Germline V gene lookup returns CDR1 SSHAT and CDR2 FNYEAQ (reference sequence). CDR3 size: 14 residues. V lost 5 bases, J lost 2 bases, and 13 bases lay in between. The CDR3 here is CASSRDGGAYEQYF. As DNA, the CDR3 is TGTGCCAGCAGCAGGGACGGGGGCGCCTACGAGCAGTACTTC. Together with reference TRBV7-7 and TRBJ2-7, the CDR3 gives the full variable domain: GAGVSQSPRYKVTKRGQDVTLRCDPISSHATLYWYQQALGQGPEFLTYFNYEAQPDKSGLPSDRFSAERPEGSISTLTIQRTEQRDSAMYRCASSRDGGAYEQYFGPGTRLTVT.

This clonotype was counted ten times or more. This chain uses TRBV5-1 with TRBJ1-1; 9 bases match TRBD1. Germline loops: CDR1 SGHRS, CDR2 YFSETQ. The length of the CDR3 is 15 residues. The V segment lost 4 bases and the J segment 5 bases; nucleotides outside the gene matches: 9. CDR3 nucleotide sequence: TGCGCCAGCAGCCCAACCGACAGGGGGGAGACTGAAGCTTTCTTT. Protein: CASSPTDRGETEAFF. Complete variable domain (other parts from reference TRBV5-1 and TRBJ1-1): KAGVTQTPRYLIKTRGQQVTLSCSPISGHRSVSWYQQTPGQGLQFLFEYFSETQRNKGNFPGRFSGRQFSNSRSEMNVSTLELGDSALYLCASSPTDRGETEAFFGQGTRLTVV.

A remark on this clonotype: Likely a read error: the CDR3 ends without its conserved phenylalanine or tryptophan. The V and J genes are TRBV10-3 and TRBJ1-2; 12 positions agree with TRBD1. The germline V gene has CDR1 ENHRY and CDR2 SYGVKD. The CDR3 totals 16 residues. The CDR3 sequence: CASSTNRDRGRGGYTP. CDR3 nucleotides: TGTGCCAGCAGTACGAACCGGGACAGGGGGCGTGGGGGCTACACCCCC.

With regard to this clonotype: One base away lies a much larger clone, so this may be a sequencing read error. CDR3 residues: CATQGSGSGNEQFF. The CDR3 region has the DNA TGTGCCACCCAGGGATCCGGTTCGGGTAATGAGCAGTTCTTC. This chain connects TRBV24-1 to TRBJ2-1, with a possible D match to TRBD1 (5 bases). The CDR3 loop spans 14 amino acids. Germline V lookup: CDR1 KGHDR, CDR2 SFDVKD. Trimming cost V 9 bases and J 7 bases, with 18 bases left between them.